At least ten counts were recorded for the clone carrying this T cell receptor beta chain. Its specificity is unknown. TCR beta CDR3 region amplification was performed from RNA transcripts. Using the HTBI primer set, a first-round RT-PCR was run on the TCR CDR3. TCRdb analysed the multiplex PCR reads with MiXCR anew, one entry per CDR3 protein. The sample consists of about 480,000 distinct CDR3 sequences, approximately 15% of them appearing once. This specimen belongs to a study of T cells in Graves' hyperthyroidism and ophthalmopathy. Hyperthyroidism patients were newly diagnosed, had disease duration under 2 months, and were aged 18 to 65 years. General study points: Blood samples included most of the expanded thyroid clonotypes exceeding 0.001.

Germline V gene sequence: CDR1 KGHDR, CDR2 SFDVKD. V dropped 1 base and J dropped 7 bases, with 18 bases sitting between them. This CDR3 is built from 16 residues. The material sequenced was blood. This rearrangement joins TRBV24-1 to TRBJ1-1; TRBD1 is a possible D gene (6 bases). This receptor was obtained from a woman aged 18-29 years with Graves' hyperthyroidism. DNA for the CDR3: TGTGCCACCAGTGATTTAACCCCGGGACACGTCTTTGAAGCTTTCTTT. Protein product: CATSDLTPGHVFEAFF.